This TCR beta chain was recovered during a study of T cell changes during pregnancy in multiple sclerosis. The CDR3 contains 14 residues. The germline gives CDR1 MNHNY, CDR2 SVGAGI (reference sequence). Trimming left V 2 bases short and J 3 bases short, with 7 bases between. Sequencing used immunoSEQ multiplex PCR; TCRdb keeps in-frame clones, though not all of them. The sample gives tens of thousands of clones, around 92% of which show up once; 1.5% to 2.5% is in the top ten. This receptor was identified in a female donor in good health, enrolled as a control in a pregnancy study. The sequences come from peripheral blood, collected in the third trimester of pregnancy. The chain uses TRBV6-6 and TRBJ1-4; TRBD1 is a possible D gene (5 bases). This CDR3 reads CASSYRGPNEKLFF. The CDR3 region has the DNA TGTGCCAGCAGTTACAGGGGTCCTAATGAAAAACTGTTTTTT.